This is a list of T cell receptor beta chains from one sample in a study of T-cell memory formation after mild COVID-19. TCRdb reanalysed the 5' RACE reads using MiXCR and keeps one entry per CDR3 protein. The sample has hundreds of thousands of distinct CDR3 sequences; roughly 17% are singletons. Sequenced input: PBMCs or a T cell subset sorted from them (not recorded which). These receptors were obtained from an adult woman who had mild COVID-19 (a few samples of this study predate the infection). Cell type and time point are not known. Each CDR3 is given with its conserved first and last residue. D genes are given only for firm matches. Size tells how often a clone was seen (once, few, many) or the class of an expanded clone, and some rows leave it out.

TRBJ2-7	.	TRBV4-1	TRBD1	CASSQDPPGQGSYEQYF	TGCGCCAGCAGCCAAGACCCCCCGGGACAGGGGTCCTACGAGCAGTACTTC
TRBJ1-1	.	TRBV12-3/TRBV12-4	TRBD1	CASRDREFTEAFF	TGTGCCAGCAGAGACAGGGAGTTCACTGAAGCTTTCTTT
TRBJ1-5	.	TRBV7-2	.	CASSLAGVNQPQHF	TGTGCCAGCAGCTTAGCGGGGGTTAATCAGCCCCAGCATTTT
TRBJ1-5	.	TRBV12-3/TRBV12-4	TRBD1	CASREGQHNQPQHF	TGTGCCAGCAGGGAGGGACAGCACAATCAGCCCCAGCATTTT
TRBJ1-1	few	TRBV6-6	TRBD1	CASSYPQGAVTEAFF	TGTGCCAGCAGTTATCCGCAGGGGGCGGTCACTGAAGCTTTCTTT
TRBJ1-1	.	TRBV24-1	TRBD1	CATSDTYRGEAEAFF	TGTGCCACCAGTGATACTTACAGGGGTGAAGCTGAAGCTTTCTTT
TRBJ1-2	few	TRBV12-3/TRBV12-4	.	CASSFGRGPQVGGYTF	TGTGCCAGCAGTTTCGGCAGGGGCCCTCAGGTCGGCGGCTACACCTTC
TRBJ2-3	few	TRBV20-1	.	CSASLDSGLITDTQYF	TGCAGTGCTAGTTTGGATTCGGGACTCATCACAGATACGCAGTATTTT
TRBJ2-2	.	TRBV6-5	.	CASSYQRPLEGGELFF	TGTGCCAGCAGTTACCAAAGGCCCCTCGAGGGCGGGGAGCTGTTTTTT
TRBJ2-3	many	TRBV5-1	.	CASSDPRGTDTQYF	TGCGCCAGCAGCGACCCGCGAGGCACAGATACGCAGTATTTT
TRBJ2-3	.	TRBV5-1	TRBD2	CASSLAGGTTTDTQYF	TGCGCCAGCAGCTTGGCCGGGGGGACGACCACAGATACGCAGTATTTT
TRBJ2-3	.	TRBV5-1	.	CASSPIGQQSPTDTQYF	TGCGCCAGCAGCCCCATAGGGCAGCAAAGCCCCACAGATACGCAGTATTTT
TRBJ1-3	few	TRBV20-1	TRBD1	CSAPGRDSRNPSSGNTIYF	TGCAGTGCCCCCGGGCGGGACAGCCGGAATCCCAGCTCTGGAAACACCATATATTTT
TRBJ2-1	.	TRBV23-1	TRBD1	CASSQLGQGRGNEQFF	TGCGCCAGCAGTCAACTCGGACAGGGGAGGGGAAATGAGCAGTTCTTC
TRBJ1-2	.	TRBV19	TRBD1	CASSIVGGGFGYTF	TGTGCCAGTAGTATCGTAGGGGGCGGCTTTGGCTACACCTTC
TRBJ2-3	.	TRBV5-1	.	CASSKEGWGTDTQYF	TGCGCCAGCAGCAAGGAGGGATGGGGGACAGATACGCAGTATTTT
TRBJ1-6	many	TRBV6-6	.	CASSYLNSPLHF	TGTGCCAGCAGTTACCTTAATTCACCCCTCCACTTT
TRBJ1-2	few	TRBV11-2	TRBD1	CASSNRDRAQGNF	TGTGCCAGCAGCAACCGGGACAGGGCCCAGGGAAACTTC
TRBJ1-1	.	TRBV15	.	CATSRDLLGKGEAFF	TGTGCCACCAGCAGAGATCTACTAGGGAAAGGAGAAGCTTTCTTT
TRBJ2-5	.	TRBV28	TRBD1	CASSTRDRETQYF	TGTGCCAGCAGTACCCGGGACAGGGAGACCCAGTACTTC
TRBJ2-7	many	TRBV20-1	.	CSAFRGADGTYEQYF	TGCAGTGCTTTCCGGGGAGCGGACGGGACCTACGAGCAGTACTTC
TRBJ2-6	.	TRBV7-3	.	CASSLTGRLTGANVLTF	TGTGCCAGCAGCTTGACAGGACGGCTCACTGGGGCCAACGTCCTGACTTTC
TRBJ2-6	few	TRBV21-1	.	CASSKGDRPPSGANVLTF	TGTGCCAGCAGCAAAGGGGACAGGCCGCCCTCTGGGGCCAACGTCCTGACTTTC
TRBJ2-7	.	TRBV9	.	CASSVSQGYEQYF	TGTGCCAGCAGCGTCTCACAGGGCTACGAGCAGTACTTC
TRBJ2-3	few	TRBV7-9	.	CASSPPGNTQYF	TGTGCCAGCAGCCCCCCGGGTAATACGCAGTATTTT
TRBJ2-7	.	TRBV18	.	CASSPDGREQYF	TGTGCCAGCTCACCCGACGGACGCGAGCAGTACTTC
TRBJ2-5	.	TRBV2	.	CASEKGPFQETQYF	TGTGCCAGCGAGAAGGGACCCTTCCAAGAGACCCAGTACTTC
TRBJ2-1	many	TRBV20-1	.	CSARDQDRGAREQFF	TGCAGTGCTAGAGATCAAGATCGGGGGGCTCGTGAGCAGTTCTTC
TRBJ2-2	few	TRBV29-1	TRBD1	CSYQDRVTGELFF	TGCAGCTACCAGGACAGGGTTACCGGGGAGCTGTTTTTT
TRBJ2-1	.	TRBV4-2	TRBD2	CASSQTTGTSGRRSEQFF	TGTGCCAGCAGCCAAACGACCGGGACTAGCGGGAGACGAAGTGAGCAGTTCTTC
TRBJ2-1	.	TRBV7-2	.	CASSLLPGKAGNEQFF	TGTGCCAGCAGCTTACTACCGGGGAAGGCGGGGAATGAGCAGTTCTTC
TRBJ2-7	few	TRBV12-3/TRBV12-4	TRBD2	CASSLSGSPYEQYF	TGTGCCAGCAGTTTAAGCGGGAGTCCCTACGAGCAGTACTTC
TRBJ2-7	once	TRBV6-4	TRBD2	CASSETGGGYEQYF	TGTGCCAGCAGTGAAACGGGGGGTGGGTACGAGCAGTACTTC
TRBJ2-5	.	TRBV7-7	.	CASSLKSGWETQYF	TGTGCCAGCAGCTTAAAGTCCGGGTGGGAGACCCAGTACTTC
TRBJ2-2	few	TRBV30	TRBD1	CAWSWTGTGELFF	TGTGCCTGGAGTTGGACAGGGACCGGGGAGCTGTTTTTT
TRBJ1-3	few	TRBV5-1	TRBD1	CASSFGRDRAGNTIYF	TGCGCCAGCAGCTTCGGACGAGACAGGGCGGGAAACACCATATATTTT
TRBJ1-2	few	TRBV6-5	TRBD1	CASSYSTGLGGYTF	TGTGCCAGCAGTTACTCGACAGGGTTGGGTGGCTACACCTTC
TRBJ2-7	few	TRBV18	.	CASSVGRDTPYEQYF	TGTGCCAGCTCAGTCGGGCGGGACACCCCCTACGAGCAGTACTTC
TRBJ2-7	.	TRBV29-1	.	CSVEDWVDLKRYF	TGCAGCGTTGAAGATTGGGTGGACCTAAAGCGGTACTTC
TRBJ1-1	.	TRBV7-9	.	CASSLGAVPMNTEAFF	TGTGCCAGCAGCTTAGGAGCCGTTCCTATGAACACTGAAGCTTTCTTT
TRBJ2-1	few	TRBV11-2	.	CASSSPGYEQFF	TGTGCCAGCAGCTCTCCGGGGTATGAGCAGTTCTTC